Below are 27 T cell receptor beta chains sequenced from a single sample in a study of response to subunit inactivated influenza vaccine. TCRdb used MiXCR to reprocess the RT-PCR reads, holding one entry per CDR3 protein. The table lists under 750,000 distinct CDR3 sequences, approximately 10% of them singletons. This specimen consisted of PBMCs from blood, obtained on the day of vaccination. The source is a man between 50 and 59 years old who received an inactivated influenza vaccine.

The V call is TRBV9, the J call TRBJ2-1, with D tentatively TRBD2 (6 bases). The length of the CDR3 is 17 residues. Germline assignment: CDR1 SGDLS and CDR2 YYNGEE. Trimming took 2 bases from V and 0 from J, leaving 15 bases between them. The CDR3 is CASSVPRDSSSYNEQFF. Written as DNA, the CDR3 is TGTGCCAGCAGCGTTCCTCGGGACTCAAGCTCCTACAATGAGCAGTTCTTC.

This clonotype was found many times. The chain couples TRBV27 to TRBJ2-7; D remains unclear. The CDR3 spans 14 residues. Germline values: CDR1 MNHEY, CDR2 SMNVEV (reference sequence). V lost 6 bases and J 4 bases, leaving 16 bases between the germline ends. The CDR3 is CASRGLRMFYEQYF. In DNA, the CDR3 is TGTGCCAGCAGAGGGCTACGAATGTTTTACGAGCAGTACTTC.

There are many counts of this clonotype. The chain is built from TRBV6-2 or TRBV6-3 and TRBJ2-2, with D perhaps matching TRBD1 or TRBD2 (5 bases each). V was shortened by 3 bases and J by 1 base, with 6 bases between the two germline ends. Per the germline V gene, CDR1 is MNHEY and CDR2 is SVGEGT. The CDR3 sequence is 14 residues long. CDR3 DNA: TGTGCCAGCAGTTATGGGGGGAACACCGGGGAGCTGTTTTTT. Translation gives CASSYGGNTGELFF.

The chain carries TRBV7-8 and TRBJ2-2, with 8 bases aligning to TRBD2. This CDR3 region has 15 residues. Germline assignment: CDR1 SGHVS and CDR2 FQNEAQ. The V gene end was trimmed by 6 bases and the J gene end by 4 bases; junction bases not matched to a gene: 7. Here the CDR3 reads CASRAGTRGTGELFF. The CDR3 DNA reads TGTGCCAGCAGGGCCGGGACTAGAGGCACCGGGGAGCTGTTTTTT.

This clonotype appeared many times. This chain connects TRBV14 to TRBJ2-2; tentative D call: TRBD1 (5 bases). The CDR3 consists of 16 residues. Trimming took 1 base from V and 5 from J, leaving 14 bases between them. CDR1 and CDR2 from the germline V gene are SGHDN and FVKESK. In DNA, the CDR3 is TGTGCCAGCAGCCAAGGACAGACAGCTGGAACCGGGGAGCTGTTTTTT. It specifies CASSQGQTAGTGELFF.

A few counts support this clonotype. V gene TRBV6-2 or TRBV6-3 combines with J gene TRBJ2-2; D possibly matches TRBD1 or TRBD2 (5 bases each). Germline lookup yields CDR1 MNHEY and CDR2 SVGEGT. Trimming took off 2 bases at V and 8 bases at J, with 9 bases between the two ends. The CDR3 is 13 residues long. The CDR3 nucleotides are TGTGCCAGCAGTTACGGGGGTTCGGGGGAGCTGTTTTTT. This sequence encodes CASSYGGSGELFF.

This clonotype has just a few counts. The gene calls are TRBV20-1 and TRBJ1-5, with unresolved D. V was pared by 0 bases and J by 4 bases, with 16 bases between. CDR1 and CDR2 (germline): DFQATT, SNEGSKA (reference sequence). The CDR3 spans 16 residues. The CDR3 DNA reads as TGCAGTGCTAGAGATCTCACGTCGGGGAGGAATCAGCCCCAGCATTTT. Translation gives CSARDLTSGRNQPQHF.

This clonotype has only a few counts. V and J are TRBV5-1 and TRBJ2-5; 9 bases map to TRBD1. Germline CDR1 and CDR2: SGHRS and YFSETQ. Trimming took 0 bases from V and 4 from J; bases not matched to a gene: 4. The CDR3 runs to 15 residues. The CDR3 region is CASSLANRGRETQYF. The CDR3 nucleotides are TGCGCCAGCAGCTTGGCCAACAGGGGGCGAGAGACCCAGTACTTC.

The chain carries TRBV30 and TRBJ2-6; unclear D gene. This CDR3 has 15 amino acids. Trimming removed 0 bases at V and 0 bases at J, with 6 bases between. CDR1 is GTSNPN, CDR2 SVGIG, per germline (reference sequence). The CDR3 DNA reads as TGTGCCTGGAGTGTCTGGGGCTCTGGGGCCAACGTCCTGACTTTC. Amino acids: CAWSVWGSGANVLTF.

The chain couples TRBV20-1 to TRBJ2-3, with D unresolved. The germline gives CDR1 DFQATT, CDR2 SNEGSKA (reference sequence). The CDR3 is 12 residues long. Trimming shortened V by 1 base and J by 2 bases, and 4 bases separated the two germline ends. The CDR3 sequence is CSARVATDTQYF. CDR3 coding DNA: TGCAGTGCTAGAGTAGCCACAGATACGCAGTATTTT.

Worth noting for this clonotype: Compared with germline, one end of the junction differs, possibly owing to a read error. The genes are TRBV11-2 and TRBJ2-7; no firm D call. The germline CDR1 and CDR2 sequences are SGHAT and FQNNGV. This CDR3 has 13 amino acids. CDR3 amino acids: CASSLRQPQFIFF. CDR3 DNA: TGTGCCAGCAGCTTACGCCAGCCCCAGTTTATCTTCTTC.

In this sample, this clonotype turned up many times. The chain is built from TRBV20-1 and TRBJ2-3, with 9 bases fitting TRBD2. Germline V gene lookup returns CDR1 DFQATT and CDR2 SNEGSKA (reference sequence). The V segment lost 6 bases and the J segment 7 bases; nucleotides outside the gene matches: 11. The CDR3 runs to 14 residues. CDR3 sequence reads: CSAPKAGGDNTQYF. For the CDR3, the DNA is TGCAGTGCCCCCAAAGCGGGGGGTGACAATACGCAGTATTTT.

This chain joins TRBV7-2 and TRBJ1-5; D gene uncertain. Between the trimmed V and J ends, which lost 4 bases and 7 bases, there was a span of 11 bases. The CDR3 extends over 13 amino acids. In germline, CDR1 is SGHTA, CDR2 FQGNSA. In nucleotides, the CDR3 is TGTGCCAGCAGCTCTAGTCGCGAGCAGCCCCAGCATTTT. This codes for CASSSSREQPQHF.

This clonotype was detected only a few times. J is TRBJ2-1 and V is TRBV27; unclear D gene. The CDR3 contains 14 residues. The germline V and J ends were trimmed by 3 bases and 5 bases, with 11 bases remaining between them. Germline V gene lookup returns CDR1 MNHEY and CDR2 SMNVEV (reference sequence). Written as DNA, the CDR3 is TGTGCCAGCAGTTTCTTCGCGGATAACAATGAGCAGTTCTTC. Its protein is CASSFFADNNEQFF.

This clonotype was seen repeatedly, ten times or more. The rearrangement links TRBV7-2 to TRBJ2-5; D is unresolved. V was trimmed by 1 base and J by 3 bases, leaving 6 bases between them. Germline values: CDR1 SGHTA, CDR2 FQGNSA. The CDR3 length is 13 residues. CDR3 sequence reads: CASSLVREETQYF. CDR3 sequence (DNA): TGTGCCAGCAGCTTAGTTCGCGAAGAGACCCAGTACTTC. Full variable domain (missing parts from reference TRBV7-2 and TRBJ2-5): GAGVSQSPSNKVTEKGKDVELRCDPISGHTALYWYRQSLGQGLEFLIYFQGNSAPDKSGLPSDRFSAERTGGSVSTLTIQRTQQEDSAVYLCASSLVREETQYFGPGTRLLVL.

This clonotype was seen only a few times. This sequence joins TRBV5-1 and TRBJ1-2, with 9 nucleotides matching TRBD1. The J segment lost 7 bases and the V segment lost 3 bases, leaving 4 bases of the junction unmatched. The germline gives CDR1 SGHRS, CDR2 YFSETQ. The CDR3 totals 13 residues. The CDR3 sequence is CASSYQDRGGYTF. CDR3 DNA: TGCGCCAGCAGCTACCAGGACAGGGGTGGCTACACCTTC. The entire variable domain, with the rest obtained from reference TRBV5-1 and TRBJ1-2, is as follows: KAGVTQTPRYLIKTRGQQVTLSCSPISGHRSVSWYQQTPGQGLQFLFEYFSETQRNKGNFPGRFSGRQFSNSRSEMNVSTLELGDSALYLCASSYQDRGGYTFGSGTRLTVV.

This clonotype appeared many times. The V and J genes are TRBV5-1 and TRBJ2-7; D is unclear. The CDR3 consists of 13 residues. Trimming pared 1 base from V and 3 bases from J, leaving 8 bases between. Germline V gene lookup returns CDR1 SGHRS and CDR2 YFSETQ. The CDR3 nucleotides are TGCGCCAGCAGCTTGTCGTACAGCTACGAGCAGTACTTC. Amino acids: CASSLSYSYEQYF.

V gene TRBV28 combines with J gene TRBJ2-1; either TRBD1 or TRBD2 may supply D (5 bases each). The CDR3 length is 14 residues. V lost 6 bases, J lost 6 bases, and 15 bases lay in between. Germline V gene lookup returns CDR1 MDHEN and CDR2 SYDVKM. The CDR3 spells CASSFWGTLNEQFF. CDR3 sequence (DNA): TGTGCCAGCAGCTTTTGGGGGACCCTCAATGAGCAGTTCTTC.

The chain joins TRBV3-1 to TRBJ2-7; TRBD2 matches 15 bases. The CDR3 runs 15 residues. The V segment lost 6 bases and the J segment 6 bases; nucleotides outside the gene matches: 6. Per germline, CDR1 LGHDT and CDR2 YNNKEL (reference sequence). In DNA form, the CDR3 reads TGTGCCAGCAGTCCGAAGGGACTAGCGGGAGGCGAGCAGTACTTC. This translates into CASSPKGLAGGEQYF.

This clonotype has a handful of counts. V and J are TRBV15 and TRBJ2-2; 7 nucleotides agree with TRBD2. V was pared by 3 bases and J by 4 bases, with 5 bases of the junction left unmatched. Germline loops: CDR1 LNHNV, CDR2 YYDKDF (reference sequence). The CDR3 loop spans 15 amino acids. The CDR3 bases are TGTGCCACCAGCAGGATAGCTAGCGGCACCGGGGAGCTGTTTTTT. This codes for CATSRIASGTGELFF. The variable domain in full, completed from reference TRBV15 and TRBJ2-2, reads DAMVIQNPRYQVTQFGKPVTLSCSQTLNHNVMYWYQQKSSQAPKLLFHYYDKDFNNEADTPDNFQSRRPNTSFCFLDIRSPGLGDTAMYLCATSRIASGTGELFFGEGSRLTVL.

This clonotype was seen a handful of times. The chain joins TRBV3-1 to TRBJ1-3; D is ambiguous. CDR1 and CDR2 from the germline V gene are LGHDT and YNNKEL (reference sequence). V shed 8 bases and J shed 8 bases, with 13 bases lying between them. This CDR3 region has 12 residues. CDR3 protein: CASRDSAYTIYF. CDR3 coding DNA: TGTGCCAGCCGGGATAGTGCGTACACCATATATTTT.

This clonotype was counted between two and nine times. The chain recombines TRBV12-3 or TRBV12-4 with TRBJ2-5, with D perhaps TRBD1 (6 bases). V shed 6 bases and J shed 5 bases, with 16 bases lying between them. There are 14 residues in the CDR3. CDR3 protein: CASRNTGHRETQYF. Here the CDR3 DNA reads TGTGCCAGCAGGAACACGGGACATCGGGAGACCCAGTACTTC.

This clonotype was picked up many times. The chain has TRBV27 and TRBJ2-7; 9 positions agree with TRBD1. Per the germline V gene, CDR1 is MNHEY and CDR2 is SMNVEV (reference sequence). J gave up 2 bases and V 5 bases, and 13 bases lay outside the gene matches. CDR3 length equals 17 residues. Written as DNA, the CDR3 is TGTGCCAGCAGTCGACAGTTCGGGACAGGGCGAACCTACGAGCAGTACTTC. Translation gives CASSRQFGTGRTYEQYF.

This clonotype was observed a handful of times. The chain couples TRBV3-1 to TRBJ2-3; possibly TRBD1 or TRBD2 for D (5 bases each). From germline, CDR1 is LGHDT and CDR2 YNNKEL (reference sequence). V was pared by 1 base and J by 0 bases, with 8 bases between. The CDR3 spans 15 residues. The CDR3 here is CASSQAGGSTDTQYF. The CDR3 coding sequence is TGTGCCAGCAGCCAAGCTGGGGGAAGCACAGATACGCAGTATTTT.

This chain links TRBV6-5 with TRBJ2-5, with D tentatively TRBD1 or TRBD2 (6 bases each). Trimming shortened V by 1 base and J by 5 bases, and 11 bases separated the two germline ends. Per germline, CDR1 MNHEY and CDR2 SVGAGI. CDR3 size: 14 residues. The CDR3 region is CASSYWIGGETQYF. As DNA, the CDR3 is TGTGCCAGCAGTTACTGGATAGGGGGGGAGACCCAGTACTTC.

This chain links TRBV29-1 with TRBJ2-1, with 10 bases matching TRBD2. J lost 8 bases, V lost 8 bases, and 6 bases had no gene match. Germline loops: CDR1 SQVTM, CDR2 ANQGSEA. This CDR3 spans 12 amino acids. Here the CDR3 DNA reads TGCAGCTCCCGGACTAGCGGAGATGAGCAGTTCTTC. Amino acids: CSSRTSGDEQFF.

This clonotype occurred a few times. In DNA form, the CDR3 reads TGTGCCAGCAGACCGGCGGGCAGGGGGGATACGCAGTATTTT. Protein: CASRPAGRGDTQYF. The chain employs TRBV7-8 and TRBJ2-3; 7 bases are a match to TRBD1. V trimming: 6 bases; J trimming: 6 bases; junction bases outside the gene matches: 9. Germline loops: CDR1 SGHVS, CDR2 FQNEAQ. This CDR3 region has 14 residues.